This T cell receptor beta chain was captured by sequencing in a study of beta chain features in type 1 diabetes. CDR3 length: 15 amino acids. CDR1 and CDR2 from the germline V gene are SGHRS and YFSETQ. The V segment lost 4 bases and the J segment 7 bases; nucleotides outside the gene matches: 9. Expressed TCRB transcripts were sequenced because the isolated RNA had all been reverse transcribed beforehand. Clones were read by immunoSEQ multiplex PCR, and TCRdb kept only the in-frame ones, dropping some. This table holds under 50,000 clones, 51% found once. The sequenced sample was Tregs from blood. The source of this sequence is a woman aged 18-29 years in good health. V and J are TRBV5-1 and TRBJ2-1; the match to TRBD2 covers 9 bases. The CDR3 region is CASSPHAGGPNEQFF. The CDR3 bases are TGCGCCAGCAGCCCCCACGCGGGAGGGCCTAATGAGCAGTTCTTC.